The 2 T cell receptor beta chains below come from one sample, sequenced in a study of blood T cell repertoires in COVID-19. Profiling relied on immunoSEQ multiplex PCR, and the TCRdb table lists in-frame clones only, not all of them. Among about 120,000 clones, 88% were seen once, and the ten largest hold 3% to 3.5%. Sequenced: peripheral blood. The receptor source for this set is a woman in her fifties or sixties with acute or convalescent COVID-19.

The gene calls are TRBV11-2 and TRBJ2-1, with a weak D call TRBD1 (6 bases). V shed 2 bases and J shed 7 bases, with 15 bases lying between them. Per germline, CDR1 SGHAT and CDR2 FQNNGV. This CDR3 has 15 residues. The CDR3 DNA reads TGTGCCAGCAGCTTAACCTCCCACCAGGGGAATGAGCAGTTCTTC. Translating it yields CASSLTSHQGNEQFF. Full variable domain (outside the CDR3, taken from reference TRBV11-2 and TRBJ2-1): EAGVAQSPRYKIIEKRQSVAFWCNPISGHATLYWYQQILGQGPKLLIQFQNNGVVDDSQLPKDRFSAERLKGVDSTLKIQPAKLEDSAVYLCASSLTSHQGNEQFFGPGTRLTVL.

CDR3 sequence reads: CASSLGQGAGGANVLTF. The CDR3 DNA follows: TGTGCCAGCAGCTTGGGACAGGGGGCAGGTGGGGCCAACGTCCTGACTTTC. V usage is TRBV7-9 and J usage is TRBJ2-6; 12 bases fit TRBD1. There are 17 residues in the CDR3. The junction had 3 bases not matched to a gene; V was cut back by 3 bases and J by 3 bases. Germline lookup yields CDR1 SEHNR and CDR2 FQNEAQ (reference sequence).